These T cell receptor beta chains were read from a single sample in a study of T-cell reconstitution after alpha-beta-depleted transplantation in children. TCRdb reanalysed the PCR reads using MiXCR and keeps one entry per CDR3 protein. The repertoire holds 250,000 to 350,000 distinct CDR3 sequences, with more than 9% as singletons. The sample was PBMCs from the stem cell graft donor, taken from the stem cell graft. Source of these receptors: a human donor who donated a stem cell graft to a child with SCID. Each CDR3 is given with its conserved first and last residue. D genes are given only for firm matches. The listing skips clone size in some rows; elsewhere it reads once, few, many or a size class.

d_call: .
clone_size: .
j_call: TRBJ1-1
v_call: TRBV5-1
cdr3_aa: CASSFGGARTEAFF
cdr3_nt: TGCGCCAGCAGCTTCGGGGGCGCGAGAACTGAAGCTTTCTTT

d_call: .
clone_size: many
j_call: TRBJ2-2
v_call: TRBV10-3
cdr3_aa: CAISESAGVNTGELFF
cdr3_nt: TGTGCCATCAGTGAGTCGGCAGGGGTAAACACCGGGGAGCTGTTTTTT

d_call: .
clone_size: .
j_call: TRBJ2-2
v_call: TRBV27
cdr3_aa: CASSLSKDSRQSGELFF
cdr3_nt: TGTGCCAGCAGTTTATCAAAAGACAGCCGGCAGTCCGGGGAGCTGTTTTTT

d_call: TRBD1
clone_size: .
j_call: TRBJ2-7
v_call: TRBV20-1
cdr3_aa: CSARDWGTGYEQYF
cdr3_nt: TGCAGTGCTAGAGATTGGGGGACAGGTTACGAGCAGTACTTC

d_call: .
clone_size: many
j_call: TRBJ2-2
v_call: TRBV7-3
cdr3_aa: CASSLAAYTGELFF
cdr3_nt: TGTGCCAGCAGCTTAGCTGCCTACACCGGGGAGCTGTTTTTT

d_call: .
clone_size: .
j_call: TRBJ2-1
v_call: TRBV6-5
cdr3_aa: CASRPSYNEQFF
cdr3_nt: TGTGCCAGCAGACCTTCGTACAATGAGCAGTTCTTC

d_call: .
clone_size: few
j_call: TRBJ2-1
v_call: TRBV9
cdr3_aa: CASSVPGARYNEQFF
cdr3_nt: TGTGCCAGCAGCGTTCCGGGGGCTCGTTACAATGAGCAGTTCTTC

d_call: TRBD1
clone_size: .
j_call: TRBJ2-3
v_call: TRBV3-1
cdr3_aa: CASSQVVTGTHTQYF
cdr3_nt: TGTGCCTCCAGCCAAGTGGTGACAGGGACACATACGCAGTATTTT

d_call: .
clone_size: .
j_call: TRBJ2-7
v_call: TRBV27
cdr3_aa: CASSQTGEGEQYF
cdr3_nt: TGTGCCAGCAGCCAGACAGGGGAGGGTGAGCAGTACTTC

d_call: .
clone_size: many
j_call: TRBJ2-5
v_call: TRBV1
cdr3_aa: CTSSQDRTSGGRETQYF
cdr3_nt: TGCACCAGCAGCCAAGATAGGACTAGCGGGGGGCGCGAGACCCAGTACTTC

d_call: .
clone_size: few
j_call: TRBJ2-2
v_call: TRBV3-1
cdr3_aa: CASSQGQGIGELFF
cdr3_nt: TGTGCCAGCAGCCAAGGGCAGGGCATCGGGGAGCTGTTTTTT

d_call: .
clone_size: many
j_call: TRBJ2-5
v_call: TRBV5-1
cdr3_aa: CASSLGRSRFQETQYF
cdr3_nt: TGCGCCAGCAGCTTGGGTCGGTCCCGATTCCAAGAGACCCAGTACTTC

d_call: TRBD2
clone_size: few
j_call: TRBJ2-7
v_call: TRBV9
cdr3_aa: CASSVAAGDYEQYF
cdr3_nt: TGTGCCAGCAGCGTCGCAGCGGGGGACTACGAGCAGTACTTC

d_call: .
clone_size: few
j_call: TRBJ1-1
v_call: TRBV7-8
cdr3_aa: CASSLLLTDFLTEAFF
cdr3_nt: TGTGCCAGCAGCTTATTGCTGACAGATTTTTTGACTGAAGCTTTCTTT

d_call: .
clone_size: few
j_call: TRBJ2-2
v_call: TRBV10-3
cdr3_aa: CAISDSTGELFF
cdr3_nt: TGTGCCATCAGTGACAGCACCGGGGAGCTGTTTTTT

d_call: .
clone_size: .
j_call: TRBJ2-1
v_call: TRBV20-1
cdr3_aa: CSARPLRAGDLNEQFF
cdr3_nt: TGCAGTGCTAGACCCCTTAGGGCAGGGGATCTGAATGAGCAGTTCTTC

d_call: .
clone_size: few
j_call: TRBJ1-1
v_call: TRBV11-1
cdr3_aa: CASSLAQDTEAFF
cdr3_nt: TGTGCCAGCAGCTTAGCGCAGGACACTGAAGCTTTCTTT

d_call: TRBD1
clone_size: .
j_call: TRBJ1-4
v_call: TRBV7-6
cdr3_aa: CASSLWGSGQLLQKLFF
cdr3_nt: TGTGCCAGCAGCTTATGGGGGTCGGGACAGTTACTTCAAAAACTGTTTTTT

d_call: .
clone_size: .
j_call: TRBJ2-3
v_call: TRBV29-1
cdr3_aa: CSVELHGRKADTQYF
cdr3_nt: TGCAGCGTTGAATTACACGGGCGGAAGGCAGATACGCAGTATTTT

d_call: TRBD1
clone_size: few
j_call: TRBJ2-4
v_call: TRBV7-9
cdr3_aa: CASSARTGMQENIQYF
cdr3_nt: TGTGCCAGCAGCGCCAGGACAGGGATGCAGGAAAACATTCAGTACTTC

d_call: .
clone_size: many
j_call: TRBJ2-2
v_call: TRBV5-1
cdr3_aa: CASSLGFGGAQDTGELFF
cdr3_nt: TGCGCCAGCAGCTTGGGGTTCGGGGGCGCTCAGGACACCGGGGAGCTGTTTTTT

d_call: .
clone_size: few
j_call: TRBJ2-1
v_call: TRBV7-9
cdr3_aa: CASSLSWGASPYNEQFF
cdr3_nt: TGTGCCAGCAGCCTATCCTGGGGGGCGAGCCCCTACAATGAGCAGTTCTTC

d_call: .
clone_size: .
j_call: TRBJ1-1
v_call: TRBV29-1
cdr3_aa: CSVDFGRRTFF
cdr3_nt: TGCAGCGTTGATTTTGGCCGAAGAACTTTCTTT

d_call: .
clone_size: many
j_call: TRBJ2-3
v_call: TRBV15
cdr3_aa: CATSRAGQRDTQYF
cdr3_nt: TGTGCCACCAGCAGAGCGGGGCAGAGAGATACGCAGTATTTT

d_call: .
clone_size: .
j_call: TRBJ2-7
v_call: TRBV6-1
cdr3_aa: CASREGAIVEQYF
cdr3_nt: TGTGCCAGCAGGGAGGGGGCTATAGTGGAGCAGTACTTC

d_call: .
clone_size: many
j_call: TRBJ2-7
v_call: TRBV9
cdr3_aa: CASSVVRIYYEQYF
cdr3_nt: TGTGCCAGCAGCGTAGTCCGGATTTACTACGAGCAGTACTTC

d_call: .
clone_size: .
j_call: TRBJ2-7
v_call: TRBV18
cdr3_aa: CASSPGEHEQYF
cdr3_nt: TGTGCCAGCTCACCAGGGGAACACGAGCAGTACTTC

d_call: .
clone_size: .
j_call: TRBJ2-5
v_call: TRBV10-3
cdr3_aa: CAISDRGPSPQETQYF
cdr3_nt: TGTGCCATCAGTGATAGGGGCCCTTCCCCCCAAGAGACCCAGTACTTC

d_call: TRBD2
clone_size: few
j_call: TRBJ2-1
v_call: TRBV6-1
cdr3_aa: CASRSGGVNNEQFF
cdr3_nt: TGTGCCAGCAGAAGCGGGGGGGTAAACAATGAGCAGTTCTTC

d_call: .
clone_size: few
j_call: TRBJ2-2
v_call: TRBV10-3
cdr3_aa: CAIMELNTGELFF
cdr3_nt: TGTGCCATCATGGAGCTGAACACCGGGGAGCTGTTTTTT

d_call: .
clone_size: .
j_call: TRBJ1-5
v_call: TRBV3-1
cdr3_aa: CASSFTGSRQPQHF
cdr3_nt: TGTGCCAGCAGCTTCACAGGGTCAAGACAGCCCCAGCATTTT

d_call: TRBD1
clone_size: few
j_call: TRBJ1-2
v_call: TRBV4-1
cdr3_aa: CASSQVQDRGEGYTF
cdr3_nt: TGCGCCAGCAGCCAAGTTCAAGACAGGGGCGAGGGCTACACCTTC

d_call: .
clone_size: few
j_call: TRBJ2-1
v_call: TRBV3-1
cdr3_aa: CASSRETNDNEQFF
cdr3_nt: TGTGCCAGCAGCCGTGAGACTAACGACAATGAGCAGTTCTTC

d_call: TRBD1
clone_size: few
j_call: TRBJ1-2
v_call: TRBV6-5
cdr3_aa: CASRNTGADGYTF
cdr3_nt: TGTGCCAGCAGAAATACAGGGGCCGACGGCTACACCTTC

d_call: .
clone_size: .
j_call: TRBJ2-7
v_call: TRBV5-1
cdr3_aa: CASSLVPGSSYEQYF
cdr3_nt: TGCGCCAGCAGCTTGGTACCGGGCAGTTCCTACGAGCAGTACTTC

d_call: TRBD1
clone_size: .
j_call: TRBJ1-2
v_call: TRBV12-3/TRBV12-4
cdr3_aa: CASTGDRGNYGYTF
cdr3_nt: TGTGCCAGCACCGGGGACAGGGGGAACTATGGCTACACCTTC

d_call: .
clone_size: .
j_call: TRBJ2-7
v_call: TRBV29-1
cdr3_aa: CSVWQGVEQYF
cdr3_nt: TGCAGCGTTTGGCAGGGTGTCGAGCAGTACTTC

d_call: .
clone_size: .
j_call: TRBJ1-1
v_call: TRBV6-6
cdr3_aa: CASRRHVEAFF
cdr3_nt: TGTGCCAGCAGGAGACACGTTGAAGCTTTCTTT

d_call: TRBD1
clone_size: .
j_call: TRBJ2-1
v_call: TRBV5-1
cdr3_aa: CASSTTGGPNNEQFF
cdr3_nt: TGCGCCAGCAGCACGACAGGGGGCCCTAACAATGAGCAGTTCTTC

d_call: TRBD2
clone_size: .
j_call: TRBJ2-3
v_call: TRBV18
cdr3_aa: CASSPYTTSTSGGTDTQYF
cdr3_nt: TGTGCCAGCTCACCCTACACAACCTCGACTAGCGGGGGAACAGATACGCAGTATTTT

d_call: .
clone_size: few
j_call: TRBJ2-7
v_call: TRBV20-1
cdr3_aa: CSARDLVSYEQYF
cdr3_nt: TGCAGTGCTAGAGATCTGGTCTCCTACGAGCAGTACTTC

d_call: TRBD1
clone_size: .
j_call: TRBJ1-1
v_call: TRBV29-1
cdr3_aa: CSGGQGRAEAFF
cdr3_nt: TGCAGCGGCGGACAGGGACGGGCTGAAGCTTTCTTT

d_call: .
clone_size: few
j_call: TRBJ1-1
v_call: TRBV9
cdr3_aa: CASSSGRGAFF
cdr3_nt: TGTGCCAGCAGCTCTGGTAGGGGAGCTTTCTTT

d_call: TRBD1
clone_size: .
j_call: TRBJ1-1
v_call: TRBV6-1
cdr3_aa: CASSEGQGVFTEAFF
cdr3_nt: TGTGCCAGCAGTGAAGGACAGGGGGTGTTCACTGAAGCTTTCTTT

d_call: .
clone_size: .
j_call: TRBJ2-1
v_call: TRBV18
cdr3_aa: CASSPPGNNIGGSNNEQFF
cdr3_nt: TGTGCCAGCTCACCACCGGGGAATAACATAGGAGGATCCAACAATGAGCAGTTCTTC

d_call: .
clone_size: many
j_call: TRBJ1-6
v_call: TRBV20-1
cdr3_aa: CSAQGQGNSPLHF
cdr3_nt: TGCAGTGCTCAGGGGCAGGGAAATTCACCCCTCCACTTT